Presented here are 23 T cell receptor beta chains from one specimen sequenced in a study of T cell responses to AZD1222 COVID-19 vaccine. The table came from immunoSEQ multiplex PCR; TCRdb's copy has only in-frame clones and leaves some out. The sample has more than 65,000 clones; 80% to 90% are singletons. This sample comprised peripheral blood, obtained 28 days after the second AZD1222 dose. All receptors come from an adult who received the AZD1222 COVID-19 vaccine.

The CDR3 loop is CASTDRGRGDTQYF. The CDR3 DNA is TGTGCCAGCACGGACAGGGGGCGTGGAGATACGCAGTATTTT. V usage is TRBV28 and J usage is TRBJ2-3, with TRBD1 matching over 11 bases. The CDR3 loop spans 14 amino acids. Trimming at V came to 7 bases and at J to 5 bases, leaving 5 bases not matched to a gene. CDR1 is MDHEN, CDR2 SYDVKM, per germline.

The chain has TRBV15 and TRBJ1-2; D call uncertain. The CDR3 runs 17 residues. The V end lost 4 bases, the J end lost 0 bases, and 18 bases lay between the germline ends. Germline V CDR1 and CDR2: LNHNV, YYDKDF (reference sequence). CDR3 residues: CATSINRLLYTNYGYTF. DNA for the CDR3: TGTGCCACCAGCATCAACAGATTACTATATACTAACTATGGCTACACCTTC.

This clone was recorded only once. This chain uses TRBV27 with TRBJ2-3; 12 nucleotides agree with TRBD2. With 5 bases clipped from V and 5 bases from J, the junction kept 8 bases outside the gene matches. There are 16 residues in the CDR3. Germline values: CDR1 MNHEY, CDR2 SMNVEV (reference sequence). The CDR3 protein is CASSPRLAGVLDTQYF. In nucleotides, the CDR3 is TGTGCCAGCAGTCCACGACTAGCGGGAGTGTTAGATACGCAGTATTTT.

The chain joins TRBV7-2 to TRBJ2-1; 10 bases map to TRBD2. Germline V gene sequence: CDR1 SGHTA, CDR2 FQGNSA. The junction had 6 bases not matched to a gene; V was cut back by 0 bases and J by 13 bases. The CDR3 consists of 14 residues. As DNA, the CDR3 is TGTGCCAGCAGCTTAGCGGGGGGGACTAGCGTACAGTTCTTC. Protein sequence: CASSLAGGTSVQFF.

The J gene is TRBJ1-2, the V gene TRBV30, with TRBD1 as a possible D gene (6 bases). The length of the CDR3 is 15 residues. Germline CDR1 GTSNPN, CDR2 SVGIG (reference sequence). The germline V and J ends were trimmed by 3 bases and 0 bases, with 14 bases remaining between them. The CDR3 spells CAWRHTGMANYGYTF. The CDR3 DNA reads TGTGCCTGGAGACACACAGGGATGGCTAACTATGGCTACACCTTC.

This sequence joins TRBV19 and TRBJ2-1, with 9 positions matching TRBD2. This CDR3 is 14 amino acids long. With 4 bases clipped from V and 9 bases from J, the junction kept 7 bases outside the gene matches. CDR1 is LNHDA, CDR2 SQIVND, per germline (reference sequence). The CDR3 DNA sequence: TGTGCCAGTAGTAAGGGACTAGCTCCGGGTGAGCAGTTCTTC. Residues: CASSKGLAPGEQFF.

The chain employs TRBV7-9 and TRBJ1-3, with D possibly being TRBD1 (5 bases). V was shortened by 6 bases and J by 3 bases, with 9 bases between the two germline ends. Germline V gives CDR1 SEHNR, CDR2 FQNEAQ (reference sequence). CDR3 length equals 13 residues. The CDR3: CASRGLSGNTIYF. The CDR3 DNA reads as TGTGCCAGCAGGGGGCTTAGTGGAAACACCATATATTTT.

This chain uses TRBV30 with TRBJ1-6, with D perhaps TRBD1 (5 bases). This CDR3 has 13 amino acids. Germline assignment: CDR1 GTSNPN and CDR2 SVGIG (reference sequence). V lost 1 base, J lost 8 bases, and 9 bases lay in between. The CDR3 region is CAWSGGMDSPLHF. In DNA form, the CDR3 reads TGTGCCTGGAGTGGGGGGATGGATTCACCCCTCCACTTT.

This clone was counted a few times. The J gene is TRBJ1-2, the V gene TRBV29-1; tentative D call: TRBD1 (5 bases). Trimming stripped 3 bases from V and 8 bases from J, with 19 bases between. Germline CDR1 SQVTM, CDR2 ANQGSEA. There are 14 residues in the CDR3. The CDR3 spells CSVEWQGLYKGYTF. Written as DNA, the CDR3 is TGCAGCGTTGAGTGGCAGGGCCTGTATAAGGGCTACACCTTC.

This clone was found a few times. The CDR3 DNA follows: TGTGCCAGCAGTGATGCACCGGGACTAGCGGGAGGTCCCTCTATCAAGCAGTACTTC. This encodes CASSDAPGLAGGPSIKQYF. The chain combines TRBV6-1 with TRBJ2-7; 15 bases are a match to TRBD2. Germline trimming cut 3 bases from V and 8 bases from J; bases unmatched to any gene: 17. The CDR3 runs 19 residues. CDR1 and CDR2 from the germline V gene are MNHNS and SASEGT.

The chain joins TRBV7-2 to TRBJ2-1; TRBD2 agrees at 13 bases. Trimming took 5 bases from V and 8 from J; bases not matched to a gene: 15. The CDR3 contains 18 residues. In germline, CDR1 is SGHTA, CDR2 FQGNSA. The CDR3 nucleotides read TGTGCCAGCAGCCCACCCACATCCGGGACTAGCGGGATCGATGAGCAGTTCTTC. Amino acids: CASSPPTSGTSGIDEQFF.

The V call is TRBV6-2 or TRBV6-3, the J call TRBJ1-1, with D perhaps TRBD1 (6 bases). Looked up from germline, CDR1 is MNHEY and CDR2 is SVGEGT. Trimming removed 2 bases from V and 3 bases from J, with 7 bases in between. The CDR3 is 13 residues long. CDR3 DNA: TGTGCCAGCAGTTACCAGGGGCACACTGAAGCTTTCTTT. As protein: CASSYQGHTEAFF.

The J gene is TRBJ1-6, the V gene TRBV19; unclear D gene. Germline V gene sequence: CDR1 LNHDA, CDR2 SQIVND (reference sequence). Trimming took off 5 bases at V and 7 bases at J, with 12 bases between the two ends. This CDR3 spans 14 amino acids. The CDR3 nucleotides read TGTGCCAGTAGTCCGAAGACCAGCAATTCACCCCTCCACTTT. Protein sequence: CASSPKTSNSPLHF.

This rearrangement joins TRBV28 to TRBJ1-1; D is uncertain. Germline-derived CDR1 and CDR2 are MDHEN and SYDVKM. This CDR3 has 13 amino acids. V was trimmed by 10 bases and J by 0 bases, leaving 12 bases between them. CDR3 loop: CATKNALNTEAFF. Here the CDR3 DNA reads TGTGCCACCAAGAACGCCCTGAACACTGAAGCTTTCTTT.

CDR3 coding DNA: TGTGCCAGCAGTGAAGGCATGGGGGGCTACACCTTC. Encoded protein: CASSEGMGGYTF. The chain links TRBV6-1 to TRBJ1-2; D not resolved. V lost 1 base and J lost 8, with 8 bases in between. Looked up from germline, CDR1 is MNHNS and CDR2 is SASEGT. The CDR3 covers 12 residues.

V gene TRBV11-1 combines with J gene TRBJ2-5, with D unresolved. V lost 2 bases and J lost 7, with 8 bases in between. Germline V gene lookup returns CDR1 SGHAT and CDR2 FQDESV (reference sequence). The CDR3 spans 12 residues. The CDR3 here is CASSLLVGTQYF. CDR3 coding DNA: TGTGCCAGCAGCTTATTGGTTGGGACCCAGTACTTC.

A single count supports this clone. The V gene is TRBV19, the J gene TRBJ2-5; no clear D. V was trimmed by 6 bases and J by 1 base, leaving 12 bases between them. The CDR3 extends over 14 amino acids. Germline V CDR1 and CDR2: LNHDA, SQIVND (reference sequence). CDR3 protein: CASRPDGFQETQYF. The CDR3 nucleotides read TGTGCCAGTAGACCTGACGGGTTCCAAGAGACCCAGTACTTC.

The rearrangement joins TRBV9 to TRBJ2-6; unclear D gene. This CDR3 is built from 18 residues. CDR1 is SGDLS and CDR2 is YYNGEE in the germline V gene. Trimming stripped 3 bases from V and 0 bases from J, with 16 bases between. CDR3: CASSAGWGSYSGANVLTF. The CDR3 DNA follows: TGTGCCAGCAGCGCCGGGTGGGGATCCTACTCTGGGGCCAACGTCCTGACTTTC. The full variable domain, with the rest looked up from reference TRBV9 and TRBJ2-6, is DSGVTQTPKHLITATGQRVTLRCSPRSGDLSVYWYQQSLDQGLQFLIQYYNGEERAKGNILERFSAQQFPDLHSELNLSSLELGDSALYFCASSAGWGSYSGANVLTFGAGSRLTVL.

Here the CDR3 reads CASSHGLNTEAFF. In DNA, the CDR3 is TGTGCCAGCAGCCACGGACTCAATACTGAAGCTTTCTTT. The chain couples TRBV7-9 to TRBJ1-1; no clear D. CDR3 length: 13 residues. Germline values: CDR1 SEHNR, CDR2 FQNEAQ (reference sequence). Trimming removed 5 bases at V and 5 bases at J, with 12 bases between. The whole variable domain, filled in from reference TRBV7-9 and TRBJ1-1, reads DTGVSQNPRHKITKRGQNVTFRCDPISEHNRLYWYRQTLGQGPEFLTYFQNEAQLEKSRLLSDRFSAERPKGSFSTLEIQRTEQGDSAMYLCASSHGLNTEAFFGQGTRLTVV.

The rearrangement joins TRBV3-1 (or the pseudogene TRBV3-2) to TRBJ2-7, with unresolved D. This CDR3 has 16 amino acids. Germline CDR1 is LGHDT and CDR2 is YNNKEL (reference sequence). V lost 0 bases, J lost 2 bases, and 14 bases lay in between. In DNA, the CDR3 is TGTGCCAGCAGCCAAGATTGGGGTAAGGCCCCCTACGAGCAGTACTTC. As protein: CASSQDWGKAPYEQYF.

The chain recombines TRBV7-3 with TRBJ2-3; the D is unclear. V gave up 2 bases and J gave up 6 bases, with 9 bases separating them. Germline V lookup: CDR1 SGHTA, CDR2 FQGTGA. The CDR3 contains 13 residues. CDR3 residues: CASSLRPMDTQYF. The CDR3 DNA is TGTGCCAGCAGCTTACGACCTATGGATACGCAGTATTTT.

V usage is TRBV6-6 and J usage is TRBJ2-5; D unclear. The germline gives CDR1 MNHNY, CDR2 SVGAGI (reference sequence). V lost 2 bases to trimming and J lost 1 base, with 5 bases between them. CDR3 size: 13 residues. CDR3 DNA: TGTGCCAGCAGTTACGTAGTCCAAGAGACCCAGTACTTC. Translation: CASSYVVQETQYF.

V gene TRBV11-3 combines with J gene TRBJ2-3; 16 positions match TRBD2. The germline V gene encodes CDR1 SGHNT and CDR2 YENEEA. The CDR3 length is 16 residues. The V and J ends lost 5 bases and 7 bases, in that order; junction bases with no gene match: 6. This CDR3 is CASSLGTSGGAYTQYF. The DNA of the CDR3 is TGTGCCAGCAGCCTTGGGACTAGCGGGGGGGCCTATACGCAGTATTTT.